This entry lists 3 T cell receptor beta chains sequenced from one sample in a study of post-analysis software for immune sequencing data. Prepared TCR beta cDNA libraries contained unique molecular identifiers. A single record per CDR3 protein comes from TCRdb applying MiXCR to the PCR reads. The table includes around 500,000 distinct CDR3 sequences, around 31% detected once. Antigen specificity for these receptors is unknown. Study-wide points: TRBV segments more frequent in patients than in controls numbered roughly 5 and included TRBV5-6, TRBV5-1 and TRBV20-1.

Material for sequencing was blood. The receptors derive from a girl under 18 with multiple sclerosis.

The chain is built from TRBV3-1 and TRBJ1-2, with no clear D. The CDR3 extends over 13 amino acids. Germline assignment: CDR1 LGHDT and CDR2 YNNKEL (reference sequence). Trimming left V 1 base short and J 6 bases short, with 9 bases between. The CDR3 loop is CASSQGRWDGYTF. The CDR3 DNA reads as TGTGCCAGCAGCCAAGGCAGGTGGGATGGCTACACCTTC.

With respect to this clonotype: Given a much more abundant clone one base away, this may be a read error. V usage is TRBV29-1 and J usage is TRBJ2-4, with 8 bases fitting TRBD2. CDR1 and CDR2 from the germline V gene are SQVTM and ANQGSEA. This CDR3 is 11 amino acids long. V trimming: 7 bases; J trimming: 13 bases; junction bases outside the gene matches: 9. The CDR3 DNA is TGCAGCGCCCGGGGGGGTGACAAGCAGTACTTC. This translates into CSARGGDKQYF.

This clonotype was found a few times. This rearrangement joins TRBV10-3 to TRBJ2-6; D possibly corresponds to TRBD1 (5 bases). Germline assignment: CDR1 ENHRY and CDR2 SYGVKD. Trimming shortened V by 6 bases and J by 0 bases, and 9 bases separated the two germline ends. This CDR3 is built from 15 residues. CDR3 residues: CAIRSTASGANVLTF. In nucleotides, the CDR3 is TGTGCCATCAGATCGACAGCCTCTGGGGCCAACGTCCTGACTTTC.